This T cell receptor (beta chain) was obtained from a study of blood T cell repertoires in COVID-19. Background on the study: Whether acute or convalescent, the COVID-19 samples came from the United States, Italy and Spain. PBMCs, B-cell-depleted T cells, or T cells were the source of the cDNA or gDNA that made up the material.

Original analysis: Amplification from reference gene primers served as the basis for estimated nucleated cell counts. Repertoires were generated with immunoSEQ multiplex PCR, while TCRdb's copy carries only in-frame clones and drops some. That table is the source of V, J and clone size, and D and trimming were worked out from the DNA. The sample has about 280,000 clones, 70% to 90% seen once. Germline V gene sequence: CDR1 LNHDA, CDR2 SQIVND (reference sequence). The CDR3 totals 16 residues. The germline V and J ends were trimmed by 5 bases and 6 bases, with 20 bases remaining between them. The specimen sequenced was peripheral blood. The gene calls are TRBV19 and TRBJ1-5, with D possibly matching TRBD1 (5 bases). The origin of this receptor is a man aged 50 or older with active or convalescent COVID-19. The CDR3 is CASSLPRKGVGQPQHF. The CDR3 nucleotides are TGTGCCAGTAGTCTACCCCGGAAAGGGGTTGGTCAGCCCCAGCATTTT.